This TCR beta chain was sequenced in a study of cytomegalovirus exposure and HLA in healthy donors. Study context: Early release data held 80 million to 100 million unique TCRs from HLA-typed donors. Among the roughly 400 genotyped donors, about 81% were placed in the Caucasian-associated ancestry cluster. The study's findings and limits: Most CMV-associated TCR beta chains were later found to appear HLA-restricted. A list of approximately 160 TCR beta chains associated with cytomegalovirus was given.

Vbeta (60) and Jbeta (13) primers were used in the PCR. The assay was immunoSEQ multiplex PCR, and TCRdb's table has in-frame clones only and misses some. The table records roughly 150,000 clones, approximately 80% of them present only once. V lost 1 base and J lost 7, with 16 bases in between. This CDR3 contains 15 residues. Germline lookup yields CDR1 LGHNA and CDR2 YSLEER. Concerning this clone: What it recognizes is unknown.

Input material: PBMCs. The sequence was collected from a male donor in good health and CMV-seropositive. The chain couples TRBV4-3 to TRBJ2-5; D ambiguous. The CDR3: CASSQGSGPSGTQYF. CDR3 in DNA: TGCGCCAGCAGCCAAGGAAGTGGTCCATCGGGGACCCAGTACTTC.